This T cell receptor (beta chain) was recovered during a study of regulatory T cells listed by TCRdb under 2018. Looking at the study overall: The study compared T-cell receptor beta repertoires of sorted regulatory, conventional CD4+ and CD8+ T cells in CD3G-deficient patients with those in healthy controls.

Evidence of autoimmunity was present in all CD3G-deficient patients, and the autoimmunity was more severe in two of the patients. At the time of testing, the patients were between 2 and 39 years old, and their CD4+ and CD8+ T cells had reduced naive proportions and increased memory proportions. CD4+ cells were FACS-sorted into CD25-high CD127-low regulatory T cells and CD25-low CD127-high conventional CD4+ T cells. Roughly 6 individuals with CD3G deficiency were included in the patient group. An international network of physicians spanning the United States, Europe and Asia provided the patient samples and clinical data. Ficoll density separation was used to isolate peripheral blood mononuclear cells. Between the V and J ends, shortened by 2 bases and 5 bases respectively, the junction contains 28 bases. CDR1 MNHNS and CDR2 SASEGT were looked up in the germline V gene. The CDR3 spans 20 residues, from the cysteine through the phenylalanine. Only the CDR3 portion is preserved as DNA: 60 bases, with reading frame beginning at the first base.

A remark on this clone: No cognate antigen has been identified for it. Within one base of it there is no much larger clone, and no base qualities were kept.

The multiplex PCR relied on 52 forward TRBV primers and 13 reverse TRBJ primers, and amplification bias was corrected through assay-based and computational methods. Within the immunoSEQ assay, multiplex PCR amplified rearranged TRB loci from genomic DNA. An Illumina HiSeq platform was used to sequence the TRB amplicons. As for how the authors treated the data: Custom algorithms error-filtered the raw sequences and aligned the raw sequences to reference gene sequences, after which the immunoSEQ online tools were used for analysis. Frequencies of productive and nonproductive TRB rearrangements were assessed among unique sequences as well as among total sequences. Assessment of potential self-reactivity relied on the hydrophobicity of positions 6 and 7 in the TRB CDR3, along with their amino acid composition. Group comparisons used t tests, Mann-Whitney tests or two-way ANOVA run in Prism software. In TCRdb, the immuneACCESS table is reduced to in-frame sequences with V and J assigned. These tables do not hold every clone; where another copy was compared, an unresolved V gene accounts for under half, and the others remain unexplained. Clonal size and the V and J genes are those of that table, whereas D and trimming came from the DNA. The sample profile shows 20,000 to 25,000 clones; approximately 91% of them were found once. Roughly 1.3% of the sample belongs to the ten largest clones.

What the work shows at the level of the full study, not this receptor alone: Hydrophobic residues at CDR3 positions 6 and 7 were enriched in conventional CD4+ T cells from CD3G-deficient patients, which suggests more self-reactive specificities. In patients, repertoires had restricted unique TRB V-J pairs and skewed V and J gene usage, with regulatory T cells showing the most marked changes.

In this chain, TRBV6-1 is recombined with TRBJ2-4; the D segment might be TRBD1 or TRBD2, since each matches 5 bases. The sequence was obtained from a child younger than 18 with CD3G deficiency. What was sequenced was conventional CD4+ T cells sorted from blood. The nucleotide sequence is given as TGTGCCAGCAGTGAATTAGTCGGGACGGGACCTCGGACAAACCAAAACATTCAGTACTTC. It specifies CASSELVGTGPRTNQNIQYF.